The 6 T cell receptor beta chains listed next were all sequenced from one sample in a study of T-cell reconstitution after alpha-beta-depleted transplantation in children (dated by TCRdb to about 2016). Library preparation was by PCR. Reads for this sample came from an Illumina HiSeq 2500. To normalize quantification of the TCRbeta repertoire, the TCR libraries were built with molecular barcoding that relied on unique molecular identifiers. The public reads were quality trimmed at Q25 with fastp and then assembled into clones with MiXCR by TCRdb, keeping productive beta chains. Each record represents a unique CDR3 protein, reported with the most common genes and DNA among its rows. The sample table shows some 76,000 distinct CDR3 sequences, and approximately 11% are seen once. The biggest ten clones account for over 10% of the sample. The treatment or condition label of this sample denotes: allogeneic hematopoietic cell transplantation with graft depleted of TCRalphabeta T cells and CD19 B cells.

This specimen was PBMCs, taken before TCRalphabeta/CD19-depleted stem cell transplant. These receptor sequences come from a boy aged 5 to 17 with acute myeloid leukemia, due to receive a stem cell transplant.

This clonotype has a count of ten or more. V gene TRBV7-9 combines with J gene TRBJ2-1, with 10 bases lining up with TRBD2. V was pared by 1 base and J by 8 bases, with 5 bases of the junction left unmatched. The CDR3 has 15 amino acids. From germline, CDR1 is SEHNR and CDR2 FQNEAQ (reference sequence). The CDR3 sequence: CASSLVGLAVDEQFF. In DNA, the CDR3 is TGTGCCAGCAGCTTAGTCGGACTAGCGGTCGATGAGCAGTTCTTC.

This clonotype has ten or more counts. The V call is TRBV20-1, the J call TRBJ2-6, with D hard to call. Germline values: CDR1 DFQATT, CDR2 SNEGSKA (reference sequence). The CDR3 length is 15 residues. The V end was cut by 0 bases, the J end by 0 bases, with 6 bases between. The CDR3 protein is CSARDRNSGANVLTF. The CDR3 coding sequence is TGCAGTGCTAGAGATCGGAACTCTGGGGCCAACGTCCTGACTTTC.

At least ten counts were recorded for this clonotype. This sequence joins TRBV3-1 and TRBJ2-5, with D perhaps matching TRBD2 (6 bases). Germline CDR1 is LGHDT and CDR2 is YNNKEL (reference sequence). The CDR3 contains 16 residues. With 3 bases removed from V and 4 bases from J, the gap between germline ends came to 18 bases. This CDR3 is CASSHRLGAGSETQYF. For the CDR3, the DNA is TGTGCCAGCAGCCACCGCCTCGGGGCGGGATCAGAGACCCAGTACTTC.

This clonotype occurred many times. The chain is built from TRBV5-1 and TRBJ2-7, with D uncertain. The CDR3 spans 13 residues. Trimming pared 0 bases from V and 9 bases from J, leaving 13 bases between. Germline CDR1 SGHRS, CDR2 YFSETQ. This CDR3 reads CASSLAGHLGQYF. DNA for the CDR3: TGCGCCAGCAGCTTGGCCGGGCACCTCGGGCAGTACTTC. Combining the CDR3 with reference TRBV5-1 and TRBJ2-7 gives the whole variable domain KAGVTQTPRYLIKTRGQQVTLSCSPISGHRSVSWYQQTPGQGLQFLFEYFSETQRNKGNFPGRFSGRQFSNSRSEMNVSTLELGDSALYLCASSLAGHLGQYFGPGTRLTVT.

This clonotype showed up many times. V gene TRBV7-3 combines with J gene TRBJ2-1; 7 positions agree with TRBD2. CDR1 SGHTA and CDR2 FQGTGA come from the germline V gene. J lost 4 bases, V lost 3 bases, and 6 bases had no gene match. The CDR3 spans 15 residues. CDR3 nucleotides: TGTGCCAGCAGCTTGGCTAGCGGACGTTACAATGAGCAGTTCTTC. This translates into CASSLASGRYNEQFF.

For the CDR3, the DNA is TGTGCCACCGAGGGGGGACTTAACTATGGCTACACCTTC. Amino acids: CATEGGLNYGYTF. The rearrangement links TRBV6-5 to TRBJ1-2, with D possibly matching TRBD1 (6 bases). V lost 10 bases and J 1 base, leaving 13 bases between the germline ends. The CDR3 length is 13 residues. Germline V CDR1 and CDR2: MNHEY, SVGAGI.